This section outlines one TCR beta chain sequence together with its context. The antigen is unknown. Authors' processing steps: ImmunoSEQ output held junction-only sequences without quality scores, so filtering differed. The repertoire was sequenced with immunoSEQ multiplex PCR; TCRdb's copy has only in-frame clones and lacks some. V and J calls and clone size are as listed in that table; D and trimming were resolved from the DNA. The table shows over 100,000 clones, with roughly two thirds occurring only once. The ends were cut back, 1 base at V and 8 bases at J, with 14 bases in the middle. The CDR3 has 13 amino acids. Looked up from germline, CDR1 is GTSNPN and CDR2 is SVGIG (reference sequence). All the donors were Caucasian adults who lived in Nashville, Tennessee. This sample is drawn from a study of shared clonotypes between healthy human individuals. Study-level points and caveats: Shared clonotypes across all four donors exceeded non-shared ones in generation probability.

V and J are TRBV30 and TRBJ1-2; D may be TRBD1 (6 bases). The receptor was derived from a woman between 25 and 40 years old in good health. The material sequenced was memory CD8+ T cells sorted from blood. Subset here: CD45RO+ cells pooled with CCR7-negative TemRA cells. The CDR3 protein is CAWSEGWRGGYTF. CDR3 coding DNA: TGTGCCTGGAGTGAAGGTTGGAGGGGGGGCTACACCTTC.